A single sample gave rise to the 29 T cell receptor beta chains below, sequenced in a study of blood T cell repertoires in COVID-19 (dated by TCRdb to between 2020 and 2021). Receptor libraries were prepared by the immunoSEQ multiplex PCR assay. TCRdb took over this immuneACCESS table, retaining in-frame rearrangements with V and J assigned. Such tables are incomplete; in checked studies, under half of the missing clones stem from an unresolved V gene, and the remainder is unexplained. This sample lists around 74,000 clones; around nine tenths were detected once. The ten most abundant clones make up around 7.9% of the sample. Material: peripheral blood. Source of these receptors: a young man with acute or convalescent COVID-19.

CDR3 DNA: TGCGCCAGCAGCTTCCGACTAGCGGAAAACACCGGGGAGCTGTTTTTT. Its protein product is CASSFRLAENTGELFF. The chain employs TRBV5-1 and TRBJ2-2; 9 nucleotides line up with TRBD2. J lost 2 bases, V lost 2 bases, and 4 bases had no gene match. The CDR3 runs to 16 residues. Germline CDR1 is SGHRS and CDR2 is YFSETQ.

This chain's CDR3 is CASSLTGTLTDTQYF. CDR3 in DNA: TGTGCCAGCAGTCTGACCGGGACTCTCACAGATACGCAGTATTTT. The gene calls are TRBV6-5 and TRBJ2-3, with a possible D match to TRBD2 (6 bases). With 5 bases removed from V and 2 bases from J, the gap between germline ends came to 14 bases. Germline CDR1 MNHEY, CDR2 SVGAGI. The CDR3 spans 15 residues.

This chain links TRBV7-3 with TRBJ1-5; 7 nucleotides line up with TRBD1. The CDR3 length is 15 residues. The germline gives CDR1 SGHTA, CDR2 FQGTGA. J gave up 7 bases and V 1 base, and 7 bases lay outside the gene matches. This CDR3 reads CASSLRATGKQPQHF. The CDR3 nucleotides are TGTGCCAGCAGCTTAAGGGCGACAGGGAAACAGCCCCAGCATTTT.

This clone has a handful of counts. The V and J genes are TRBV19 and TRBJ1-1; D remains unclear. The germline V and J ends were trimmed by 1 base and 5 bases, with 17 bases remaining between them. From germline, CDR1 is LNHDA and CDR2 SQIVND (reference sequence). CDR3 length: 16 residues. CDR3 coding DNA: TGTGCCAGTAGTATAGTGGCGGAGGGCGGGAGGACTGAAGCTTTCTTT. Translation gives CASSIVAEGGRTEAFF.

The CDR3 spells CASTPQQGSYSGANVLTF. The DNA of the CDR3 is TGTGCCAGCACCCCTCAACAGGGATCCTACTCTGGGGCCAACGTCCTGACTTTC. The chain joins TRBV28 to TRBJ2-6, with D possibly being TRBD1 (6 bases). The CDR3 length is 18 residues. CDR1 and CDR2 from the germline V gene are MDHEN and SYDVKM. V shed 7 bases and J shed 0 bases, with 19 bases lying between them.

The rearrangement uses TRBV19 and TRBJ2-6, with D possibly being TRBD2 (5 bases). The V end was cut by 5 bases, the J end by 0 bases, with 8 bases between. This CDR3 comprises 15 residues. The germline V gene has CDR1 LNHDA and CDR2 SQIVND (reference sequence). The chain's CDR3 is CASSVGNSGANVLTF. The CDR3 DNA reads TGTGCCAGTAGTGTCGGGAACTCTGGGGCCAACGTCCTGACTTTC. The full variable domain, completed using reference TRBV19 and TRBJ2-6, is DGGITQSPKYLFRKEGQNVTLSCEQNLNHDAMYWYRQDPGQGLRLIYYSQIVNDFQKGDIAEGYSVSREKKESFPLTVTSAQKNPTAFYLCASSVGNSGANVLTFGAGSRLTVL.

The V call is TRBV6-5, the J call TRBJ1-4; 12 positions match TRBD1. The CDR3 spans 15 residues. Trimming cost V 6 bases and J 10 bases; bases outside gene matches: 9. Germline CDR1 and CDR2: MNHEY and SVGAGI. CDR3 DNA sequence: TGTGCCAGCAGGCCCGGGACAGGGGGCCCGAGAAAACTGTTTTTT. Protein sequence: CASRPGTGGPRKLFF.

This chain links TRBV29-1 with TRBJ2-7; the match to TRBD1 covers 8 bases. J gave up 4 bases and V 0 bases, and 17 bases lay outside the gene matches. The CDR3 totals 18 residues. CDR1 and CDR2 from the germline V gene are SQVTM and ANQGSEA. The CDR3 region is CSVEDRTGKTGTGYEQYF. Here the CDR3 DNA reads TGCAGCGTTGAAGATCGGACAGGGAAAACGGGTACAGGGTACGAGCAGTACTTC.

The chain is built from TRBV12-3 or TRBV12-4 and TRBJ2-7; 8 bases fit TRBD2. The junction had 1 base not matched to a gene; V was cut back by 6 bases and J by 0 bases. CDR3 length equals 13 residues. The CDR3 DNA is TGTGCCAGCAGGCGGGAGGCCTCCTACGAGCAGTACTTC. It codes for CASRREASYEQYF.

V usage is TRBV24-1 and J usage is TRBJ2-1, with 9 nucleotides matching TRBD2. This CDR3 spans 15 amino acids. Germline CDR1 KGHDR, CDR2 SFDVKD. V shed 0 bases, J shed 7 bases, and the junction held 3 bases outside the gene matches. The CDR3 DNA follows: TGTGCCACCAGTGATTTGCAGCGGGAGGTGAATGAGCAGTTCTTC. It translates to CATSDLQREVNEQFF.

The chain recombines TRBV5-6 with TRBJ2-1, with TRBD2 identical over 10 bases. V shed 2 bases, J shed 8 bases, and the junction held 7 bases outside the gene matches. Germline CDR1 SGHDT, CDR2 YYEEEE. This CDR3 has 15 amino acids. The chain's CDR3 is CASSFPAGGPDEQFF. The CDR3 DNA reads TGTGCCAGCAGCTTTCCAGCGGGAGGGCCCGATGAGCAGTTCTTC.

This clone was observed a handful of times. The gene calls are TRBV27 and TRBJ1-3; D not resolved. V was pared by 6 bases and J by 1 base, with 10 bases between. This CDR3 contains 14 residues. The germline V gene encodes CDR1 MNHEY and CDR2 SMNVEV (reference sequence). CDR3 in DNA: TGTGCCAGCAGCCAGGCCTCATCTGGAAACACCATATATTTT. The encoded protein is CASSQASSGNTIYF.

V is TRBV28 and J is TRBJ2-5; the match to TRBD2 covers 7 bases. This CDR3 region has 17 residues. Looked up from germline, CDR1 is MDHEN and CDR2 is SYDVKM. The V and J ends lost 3 bases and 2 bases, in that order; junction bases with no gene match: 12. The CDR3 loop is CASSLPSVGTTQETQYF. CDR3 in DNA: TGTGCCAGCAGTTTGCCCTCGGTCGGGACTACTCAAGAGACCCAGTACTTC.

The table lists this clone with a few counts. The chain has TRBV6-6 and TRBJ1-6; perhaps TRBD1 as D (5 bases). The germline V gene encodes CDR1 MNHNY and CDR2 SVGAGI (reference sequence). V was trimmed by 0 bases and J by 9 bases, leaving 12 bases between them. The CDR3 spans 15 residues. The DNA for the CDR3 is TGTGCCAGCAGTTACTCGACGGGGGGATTTTCACCCCTCCACTTT. Protein: CASSYSTGGFSPLHF.

The chain joins TRBV20-1 to TRBJ1-5, with TRBD1 identical over 8 bases. Looked up from germline, CDR1 is DFQATT and CDR2 is SNEGSKA (reference sequence). This CDR3 is 13 amino acids long. The trim removed 3 bases at V and 7 bases at J, leaving 5 bases unmatched. The CDR3 nucleotides are TGCAGTGCTAGTCAGGGGGCCGGACAGCCCCAGCATTTT. Translated, it gives CSASQGAGQPQHF.

This clone was observed a single time. CDR3 protein: CASSWDTTGTQEAFF. The CDR3 region has the DNA TGCGCCAGCAGTTGGGACACGACCGGGACGCAGGAAGCTTTCTTT. This chain uses TRBV5-1 with TRBJ1-1, with D possibly being TRBD1 (6 bases). The germline V gene encodes CDR1 SGHRS and CDR2 YFSETQ. The CDR3 covers 15 residues. Trimming removed 5 bases from V and 8 bases from J, with 22 bases in between.

This clone has just one count. The V and J genes are TRBV27 and TRBJ2-3; D is unclear. Per germline, CDR1 MNHEY and CDR2 SMNVEV (reference sequence). Trimming shortened V by 6 bases and J by 6 bases, and 7 bases separated the two germline ends. This CDR3 has 11 amino acids. In DNA form, the CDR3 reads TGTGCCAGCAGCATTGGCGATACGCAGTATTTT. Translating gives CASSIGDTQYF.

There are a few counts of this clone. This sequence joins TRBV12-5 and TRBJ2-3; D may be TRBD2 (6 bases). Per the germline V gene, CDR1 is LGHNT and CDR2 is FRNRAP. Trimming pared 4 bases from V and 3 bases from J, leaving 11 bases between. CDR3 length equals 14 residues. The CDR3 reads CASGSDLATDTQYF. For the CDR3, the DNA is TGTGCTAGTGGTTCGGACCTAGCGACAGATACGCAGTATTTT.

The rearrangement uses TRBV20-1 and TRBJ1-2; TRBD1 might be the D (5 bases). Germline V lookup: CDR1 DFQATT, CDR2 SNEGSKA (reference sequence). V was clipped by 6 bases and J by 7 bases, with 12 bases between them. The CDR3 extends over 11 amino acids. The CDR3 DNA follows: TGCAGTGCCCCAAAAGGGGCTGGCTACACCTTC. Its protein is CSAPKGAGYTF.

V gene TRBV3-1 (or the pseudogene TRBV3-2) combines with J gene TRBJ1-5; no clear D. V was cut by 5 bases and J by 9 bases, with 11 bases left in between. The CDR3 spans 12 residues. Looked up from germline, CDR1 is LGHDT and CDR2 is YNNKEL (reference sequence). Here the CDR3 DNA reads TGTGCCAGCAGCAAGGAAAGAGGGCCCCAGCATTTT. It yields the protein CASSKERGPQHF.

Written as DNA, the CDR3 is TGTGCCAGCAAGGACGGGACCTACGAGCAGTACTTC. It translates to CASKDGTYEQYF. This chain connects TRBV12-3 or TRBV12-4 to TRBJ2-7; D may be TRBD2 (5 bases). The CDR3 covers 12 residues. The V gene lost 7 bases and the J gene lost 2 bases, with 9 bases spanning the gap.

The chain joins TRBV28 to TRBJ1-1, with no clear D. Germline V gene data show CDR1 as MDHEN and CDR2 as SYDVKM. This CDR3 region has 12 residues. V was shortened by 2 bases and J by 5 bases, with 6 bases between the two germline ends. The CDR3 DNA reads TGTGCCAGCAGTTTAACGGGTACTGAAGCTTTCTTT. It yields the protein CASSLTGTEAFF.

There are a few counts of this clone. This chain joins TRBV7-6 and TRBJ2-1, with no clear D. V lost 1 base, J lost 0 bases, and 7 bases lay in between. The CDR3 runs to 15 residues. Germline values: CDR1 SGHVS, CDR2 FNYEAQ. In DNA, the CDR3 is TGTGCCAGCAGCTTAGAAGCGCTCTCCTACAATGAGCAGTTCTTC. Amino acids: CASSLEALSYNEQFF. The variable domain in full, completed from reference TRBV7-6 and TRBJ2-1, reads GAGVSQSPRYKVTKRGQDVALRCDPISGHVSLYWYRQALGQGPEFLTYFNYEAQQDKSGLPNDRFSAERPEGSISTLTIQRTEQRDSAMYRCASSLEALSYNEQFFGPGTRLTVL.

For the CDR3, the DNA is TGTGCCAGCAGCCAAGAAAGGCTTTGGGGGCTTGGGGCCAACGTCCTGACTTTC. Protein: CASSQERLWGLGANVLTF. The chain links TRBV3-1 (or the pseudogene TRBV3-2) to TRBJ2-6; tentative D call: TRBD1 (6 bases). Trimming pared 0 bases from V and 3 bases from J, leaving 15 bases between. The germline V gene encodes CDR1 LGHDT and CDR2 YNNKEL (reference sequence). The CDR3 covers 18 residues.

The CDR3 sequence is CASASGGTDTQYF. DNA of the CDR3: TGCGCCAGTGCTAGCGGGGGCACAGATACGCAGTATTTT. This chain links TRBV5-1 with TRBJ2-3, with 9 bases that match TRBD2. V gave up 8 bases and J gave up 1 base; unmatched junction bases: 2. CDR1 SGHRS and CDR2 YFSETQ come from the germline V gene. The CDR3 consists of 13 residues.

The chain joins TRBV25-1 to TRBJ2-1, with D unresolved. Trimming stripped 2 bases from V and 3 bases from J, with 5 bases between. Germline loops: CDR1 MGHDK, CDR2 SYGVNS. The CDR3 length is 13 residues. CDR3 residues: CASSEGNYNEQFF. Here the CDR3 DNA reads TGTGCCAGCAGTGAAGGCAACTACAATGAGCAGTTCTTC.

The chain carries TRBV9 and TRBJ2-7; 7 nucleotides agree with TRBD2. This CDR3 is 15 amino acids long. V was clipped by 0 bases and J by 4 bases; unmatched bases: 7. The germline V gene encodes CDR1 SGDLS and CDR2 YYNGEE. This CDR3 is CASSVGGGRGYEQYF. The CDR3 bases are TGTGCCAGCAGCGTAGGGGGCGGGAGAGGGTACGAGCAGTACTTC.

In DNA form, the CDR3 reads TGTGCCAGCAGCGCACGACAGACAACAGATACGCAGTATTTT. Encoded protein: CASSARQTTDTQYF. The chain combines TRBV9 with TRBJ2-3, with TRBD1 as a possible D gene (5 bases). V lost 3 bases to trimming and J lost 3 bases, with 11 bases between them. This CDR3 is 14 amino acids long. Germline-derived CDR1 and CDR2 are SGDLS and YYNGEE.

The gene calls are TRBV6-2 or TRBV6-3 and TRBJ2-7, with 8 bases fitting TRBD2. Germline loops: CDR1 MNHEY, CDR2 SVGEGT. This CDR3 is 15 amino acids long. V lost 0 bases, J lost 5 bases, and 6 bases stayed unmatched. CDR3 in DNA: TGTGCCAGCAGTTACTCACGGGGGGGCCTTAACGAGCAGTACTTC. It encodes CASSYSRGGLNEQYF.